These T cell receptor beta chains were read from a single sample in a study of human T cells and chemical hapten exposure. TCRdb processed the 5' RACE reads anew with MiXCR; each CDR3 protein has one entry. The table records under 150,000 distinct CDR3 sequences, roughly 18% of them present only once. The source is a human donor in good health. CDR3s include the opening cysteine and the closing phenylalanine or tryptophan. D genes are given only for firm matches. Size is stated for part of the rows, as once, few or many counts, or as a class when the clone is expanded.

abundance | len | j_gene | d_gene | v_gene | CDR3aa | CDR3nt
few | 16 | TRBJ2-7 | - | TRBV10-3 | CAISDRGPGLSYEQYF | TGTGCCATCAGTGACCGCGGCCCGGGGTTAAGCTACGAGCAGTACTTC
few | 13 | TRBJ1-2 | - | TRBV29-1 | CSVTTPDFYGYTF | TGCAGCGTCACGACCCCCGATTTCTATGGCTACACCTTC
- | 14 | TRBJ1-1 | - | TRBV28 | CASRQQGGGTEAFF | TGTGCCAGCAGACAACAGGGCGGAGGCACTGAAGCTTTCTTT
- | 14 | TRBJ1-2 | TRBD1 | TRBV2 | CASRDSTGDYGYTF | TGTGCCAGCAGAGACAGTACAGGGGACTATGGCTACACCTTC
few | 15 | TRBJ1-1 | - | TRBV29-1 | CSVEPTGQMNTEAFF | TGCAGCGTTGAACCAACGGGGCAGATGAACACTGAAGCTTTCTTT
- | 16 | TRBJ2-7 | TRBD2 | TRBV9 | CASSDSTSGDTYEQYF | TGTGCCAGCAGCGACTCGACTAGCGGGGATACTTACGAGCAGTACTTC
- | 15 | TRBJ1-2 | - | TRBV25-1 | CASSRGVTGNYGYTF | TGTGCCAGCAGTAGGGGGGTTACGGGAAACTATGGCTACACCTTC
- | 14 | TRBJ2-7 | - | TRBV6-5 | CASTSTIPYERQYF | TGTGCCAGCACCTCGACTATACCCTACGAGCGGCAGTACTTC
- | 15 | TRBJ2-1 | TRBD2 | TRBV20-1 | CSADTGTSGMNEQFF | TGCAGTGCTGACACCGGGACTAGCGGGATGAATGAGCAGTTCTTC
- | 16 | TRBJ2-3 | - | TRBV3-1 | CASSQDSWYSTDTQYF | TGTGCCAGCAGCCAAGACTCATGGTATAGCACAGATACGCAGTATTTT
- | 16 | TRBJ2-2 | TRBD1 | TRBV6-5 | CASRSPTGGRTGELFF | TGTGCCAGCAGGTCCCCAACAGGGGGCAGGACCGGGGAGCTGTTTTTT
- | 14 | TRBJ1-3 | - | TRBV20-1 | CSARGGSWGNTIYF | TGCAGTGCTAGAGGCGGGAGTTGGGGAAACACCATATATTTT
- | 17 | TRBJ2-7 | TRBD2 | TRBV12-3/TRBV12-4 | CASSLRRPGGGAYEQYF | TGTGCCAGCAGTTTACGCCGGCCGGGAGGGGGTGCCTACGAGCAGTACTTC
few | 13 | TRBJ1-5 | - | TRBV20-1 | CSADRGPNQPQHF | TGCAGTGCTGACCGGGGCCCCAATCAGCCCCAGCATTTT
- | 16 | TRBJ1-4 | - | TRBV20-1 | CSARAPDSSTNEKLFF | TGCAGTGCTAGAGCTCCGGACAGTTCAACTAATGAAAAACTGTTTTTT
once | 19 | TRBJ1-1 | TRBD1 | TRBV27 | CASSFPPPQGGGMNTEAFF | TGTGCCAGCAGTTTTCCCCCCCCCCAGGGGGGAGGTATGAACACTGAAGCTTTCTTT
- | 13 | TRBJ2-1 | - | TRBV5-1 | CASSPGLLGEQFF | TGCGCCAGCAGCCCGGGACTGTTAGGCGAGCAGTTCTTC
- | 17 | TRBJ2-1 | TRBD1 | TRBV29-1 | CSGWTGGGPKDGNEQFF | TGCAGCGGGTGGACAGGGGGAGGCCCGAAAGACGGCAATGAGCAGTTCTTC
- | 17 | TRBJ2-1 | TRBD1 | TRBV18 | CASSPPGGSRYGNEQFF | TGTGCCAGCTCACCACCAGGGGGCTCACGTTATGGGAATGAGCAGTTCTTC
- | 20 | TRBJ2-7 | TRBD2 | TRBV28 | CASSLSGVKRAGVSAYEQYF | TGTGCCAGCAGTTTATCGGGGGTGAAGCGAGCGGGAGTTAGCGCCTACGAGCAGTACTTC
few | 13 | TRBJ2-7 | TRBD1 | TRBV27 | CASRGQGRGEQYF | TGTGCCAGCAGGGGACAGGGGAGGGGCGAGCAGTACTTC
- | 15 | TRBJ1-5 | - | TRBV6-6 | CASSYIGGSNQPQHF | TGTGCCAGCAGTTATATAGGGGGTAGCAATCAGCCCCAGCATTTT
once | 15 | TRBJ2-7 | - | TRBV7-9 | CASNHLLGTTYEQYF | TGTGCCAGCAACCATCTACTGGGTACGACCTACGAGCAGTACTTC
few | 13 | TRBJ2-7 | TRBD1 | TRBV6-1 | CASIGTVINEQYF | TGTGCCAGCATCGGGACAGTCATCAACGAGCAGTACTTC
many | 16 | TRBJ2-4 | - | TRBV5-1 | CASSSQPQKGKNIQYF | TGCGCCAGCAGCTCGCAACCTCAGAAGGGCAAAAACATTCAGTACTTC
- | 13 | TRBJ2-1 | - | TRBV7-9 | CASDAGTYNEQFF | TGTGCCAGCGACGCAGGGACCTACAATGAGCAGTTCTTC
few | 16 | TRBJ2-2 | - | TRBV11-2 | CASSLALPGPPGELFF | TGTGCCAGCAGCTTAGCGCTCCCAGGCCCCCCCGGGGAGCTGTTTTTT
few | 13 | TRBJ2-7 | TRBD1 | TRBV29-1 | CSVEGQGTGEQYF | TGCAGCGTTGAGGGACAGGGTACGGGCGAGCAGTACTTC